This record looks at one TCR beta chain sequence and its context. Original processing notes: Reference gene primers were amplified, and this amplification served to estimate nucleated cell counts. The repertoire was sequenced with immunoSEQ multiplex PCR; TCRdb's copy has only in-frame clones and lacks some. That table supplies the V and J calls and clone size; D and trimming were determined from the DNA. Of about 93,000 clones listed, around 90% are singletons. This record belongs to a study of blood T cell repertoires in COVID-19. Study at large: COVID-19 samples collected from the United States, Italy and Spain covered acute and convalescent phases. In each case, the material was cDNA or gDNA derived from T cells, B-cell-depleted T cells, or PBMCs.

The CDR3 sequence is 14 residues long. The germline CDR1 and CDR2 sequences are GTSNPN and SVGIG (reference sequence). V shed 5 bases and J shed 9 bases, with 17 bases lying between them. This chain joins TRBV30 and TRBJ1-6, with a weak D call TRBD1 (5 bases). Sequenced input: peripheral blood. The source is a human donor with active COVID-19. The donor label of this sample is uncertain. CDR3 sequence: CAWDTTVAGSPLHF. The CDR3 coding sequence is TGTGCCTGGGACACGACAGTGGCAGGTTCACCCCTCCACTTT.